Following are 4 T cell receptor beta chains from one sample sequenced in a study of cytomegalovirus exposure and HLA in healthy donors. Vbeta (60) and Jbeta (13) primers were used in the PCR. The method was immunoSEQ multiplex PCR; TCRdb's version includes in-frame clones alone and lacks a portion of them. The data show about 130,000 clones, with around 84% seen just once and roughly 3% held by the top ten. Sequencing input: PBMCs. These TCRs come from a middle-aged man in good health and CMV-seronegative.

The chain has TRBV9 and TRBJ1-2; TRBD1 aligns across 9 bases. With 4 bases clipped from V and 8 bases from J, the junction kept 27 bases outside the gene matches. The length of the CDR3 is 20 residues. CDR1 and CDR2 from the germline V gene are SGDLS and YYNGEE. CDR3 sequence (DNA): TGTGCCAGCAGCCCCGAATACCCCTCCTCAGAATTTGGGACAGGGTTCGGCTACACCTTC. It specifies CASSPEYPSSEFGTGFGYTF.

The V gene is TRBV30, the J gene TRBJ1-6, with D possibly being TRBD1 (6 bases). Germline assignment: CDR1 GTSNPN and CDR2 SVGIG (reference sequence). The length of the CDR3 is 17 residues. V lost 2 bases to trimming and J lost 2 bases, with 16 bases between them. The CDR3 spells CAWSFGRGVAYNSPLHF. CDR3 bases: TGTGCCTGGAGTTTCGGCAGGGGAGTCGCCTATAATTCACCCCTCCACTTT.

The rearrangement uses TRBV11-3 and TRBJ2-1, with D unresolved. This CDR3 region has 14 residues. V dropped 2 bases and J dropped 0 bases, with 5 bases sitting between them. Germline V gene lookup returns CDR1 SGHNT and CDR2 YENEEA. CDR3 sequence: CASSLTFSYNEQFF. The DNA for the CDR3 is TGTGCCAGCAGCTTAACTTTCTCCTACAATGAGCAGTTCTTC.

The genes are TRBV13 and TRBJ1-2; 7 nucleotides agree with TRBD1. Germline assignment: CDR1 PRHDT and CDR2 FYEKMQ (reference sequence). The V gene end was trimmed by 5 bases and the J gene end by 0 bases; junction bases not matched to a gene: 6. This CDR3 has 15 amino acids. DNA of the CDR3: TGTGCCAGCAGCATGTCGGGACAGACTAACTATGGCTACACCTTC. Amino acid sequence: CASSMSGQTNYGYTF.